This passage covers 13 T cell receptor beta chains from one sample sequenced in a study of blood T cell repertoires in COVID-19. Sequencing used immunoSEQ multiplex PCR; TCRdb keeps in-frame clones, though not all of them. The sample has fewer than 150,000 clones; about 90% are singletons. The sequencing sample was made of peripheral blood. These receptors originate from a woman aged 45-65 years with acute or convalescent COVID-19.

This clone was seen a single time. The V gene is TRBV30, the J gene TRBJ1-1; unclear D gene. Germline CDR1 is GTSNPN and CDR2 is SVGIG (reference sequence). The ends were cut back, 4 bases at V and 8 bases at J, with 14 bases in the middle. The CDR3 has 12 residues. The CDR3 DNA reads TGTGCCTGGAACCTACGGACTTTAGAAGCTTTCTTT. Protein product: CAWNLRTLEAFF.

The CDR3 reads CASSWGGLNDYGYTF. The DNA for the CDR3 is TGCGCCAGCAGCTGGGGGGGACTGAATGACTATGGCTACACCTTC. This chain connects TRBV5-1 to TRBJ1-2, with D perhaps TRBD1 (5 bases). CDR1 is SGHRS and CDR2 is YFSETQ in the germline V gene. The length of the CDR3 is 15 residues. V dropped 3 bases and J dropped 3 bases, with 15 bases sitting between them.

In DNA, the CDR3 is TGTGCCAGCAGCCATAGACAGCTCGTTAACTATGGCTACACCTTC. Its translation: CASSHRQLVNYGYTF. The genes are TRBV5-6 and TRBJ1-2; D perhaps matches TRBD1 (5 bases). Trimming cost V 4 bases and J 1 base, with 14 bases left between them. The CDR3 is 15 amino acids. CDR1 is SGHDT and CDR2 is YYEEEE in the germline V gene.

The J gene is TRBJ1-5, the V gene TRBV15, with D hard to call. This CDR3 comprises 14 residues. CDR1 and CDR2 (germline): LNHNV, YYDKDF (reference sequence). The V end lost 3 bases, the J end lost 4 bases, and 10 bases lay between the germline ends. CDR3 sequence: CATSSGHGNQPQHF. CDR3 nucleotides: TGTGCCACCAGCAGTGGTCACGGGAATCAGCCCCAGCATTTT.

The chain carries TRBV6-2 or TRBV6-3 and TRBJ2-3; TRBD2 matches at 8 bases. CDR1 is MNHEY and CDR2 is SVGEGT in the germline V gene. This CDR3 is built from 19 residues. V lost 2 bases, J lost 4 bases, and 17 bases stayed unmatched. CDR3: CASSYHRAPKREPADTQYF. DNA for the CDR3: TGTGCCAGCAGTTACCATAGAGCCCCCAAGCGGGAGCCCGCAGATACGCAGTATTTT.

J is TRBJ1-6 and V is TRBV19, with D possibly matching TRBD1 (6 bases). Germline lookup yields CDR1 LNHDA and CDR2 SQIVND (reference sequence). Trimming removed 6 bases at V and 8 bases at J, with 8 bases between. CDR3 size: 12 residues. CDR3 loop: CASSYRDSPLHF. CDR3 DNA sequence: TGTGCCAGTAGCTACAGGGATTCACCCCTCCACTTT.

V and J are TRBV4-1 and TRBJ2-3, with 15 bases identical to TRBD2. V trimming: 4 bases; J trimming: 2 bases; junction bases outside the gene matches: 7. This CDR3 is 18 amino acids long. Germline V CDR1 and CDR2: MGHRA, YSYEKL. CDR3 loop: CASSPGLAGGRNTDTQYF. CDR3 in DNA: TGCGCCAGCAGCCCCGGACTAGCGGGAGGGCGAAACACAGATACGCAGTATTTT.

V is TRBV12-3 or TRBV12-4 and J is TRBJ1-2; possible D gene TRBD1, 6 bases. There are 13 residues in the CDR3. Trimming shortened V by 5 bases and J by 3 bases, and 10 bases separated the two germline ends. The CDR3 spells CASSLRGDYGYTF. The DNA of the CDR3 is TGTGCCAGCAGTCTCAGGGGAGACTATGGCTACACCTTC.

The table lists this clone with a count of one. The chain is built from TRBV3-1 (or the pseudogene TRBV3-2) and TRBJ1-4; D may be TRBD1 (6 bases). The CDR3 sequence is 14 residues long. Germline CDR1 reads LGHDT; CDR2 reads YNNKEL (reference sequence). The V and J ends lost 8 bases and 8 bases respectively, with 18 bases between them. The DNA for the CDR3 is TGTGCCAGCCTCTTACAGGGTTCAGGAGAAAAACTGTTTTTT. Translated: CASLLQGSGEKLFF.

The V and J genes are TRBV14 and TRBJ1-1; a possible D gene is TRBD1 (5 bases). V shed 2 bases and J shed 4 bases, with 11 bases lying between them. CDR3 length: 14 residues. Germline V lookup: CDR1 SGHDN, CDR2 FVKESK. CDR3: CASSQLPGGTEAFF. CDR3 in DNA: TGTGCCAGCAGCCAACTCCCGGGGGGCACTGAAGCTTTCTTT. The entire variable domain, with the rest obtained from reference TRBV14 and TRBJ1-1, is as follows: EAGVTQFPSHSVIEKGQTVTLRCDPISGHDNLYWYRRVMGKEIKFLLHFVKESKQDESGMPNNRFLAERTGGTYSTLKVQPAELEDSGVYFCASSQLPGGTEAFFGQGTRLTVV.

The chain is built from TRBV5-4 and TRBJ2-1, with TRBD1 matching 11 bases. The CDR3 is 15 amino acids. The germline CDR1 and CDR2 sequences are SGHNT and YYREEE (reference sequence). V trimming: 2 bases; J trimming: 5 bases; junction bases outside the gene matches: 3. The CDR3 DNA reads as TGTGCCAGCAGCTTAGGGGACAGGGGGAACAATGAGCAGTTCTTC. This encodes CASSLGDRGNNEQFF.

In this sample, this clone turned up a few times. CDR3 in DNA: TGCGCCAGCAGCCAAGATCCCAGGAACGGTGAGCAGTTCTTC. Its translation is CASSQDPRNGEQFF. V and J are TRBV4-3 and TRBJ2-1, with D uncertain. V was clipped by 0 bases and J by 9 bases, with 12 bases between them. Germline CDR1 is LGHNA and CDR2 is YSLEER. The CDR3 runs to 14 residues.

This clone has only one observation. V is TRBV24-1 and J is TRBJ2-1; TRBD2 agrees at 9 bases. Germline CDR1 is KGHDR and CDR2 is SFDVKD. Trimming at V came to 2 bases and at J to 9 bases, leaving 10 bases not matched to a gene. CDR3 length: 16 amino acids. CDR3 amino acids: CATSDSSGRSFSEQFF. The DNA for the CDR3 is TGTGCCACCAGTGATTCAAGCGGGAGGTCGTTCAGTGAGCAGTTCTTC.